This T cell receptor beta chain was profiled in a study of cytomegalovirus exposure and HLA in healthy donors. The ends lost 5 bases at V and 0 bases at J; junction bases unmatched: 6. The CDR3 runs 16 residues. Per germline, CDR1 LNHDA and CDR2 SQIVND (reference sequence). For this clone: Its antigen is as yet unknown.

Findings and caveats of the study: When a later analysis was performed, an Asian-associated ancestry cluster reportedly had fewer N-insertions than the roughly 700-donor mean. Later analysis identified several of the most significant clusters that appeared linked to common viral pathogens.

In the PCR, 60 Vbeta and 13 Jbeta primers were used. Only in-frame clones appear in the TCRdb table, and some are missing; sequencing was by immunoSEQ multiplex PCR. The profile shows about 83,000 clones, approximately 80% of them singletons. V usage is TRBV19 and J usage is TRBJ1-4, with TRBD1 matching 7 bases. The receptor's source is a woman aged 25 to 39 in good health and CMV-seronegative. Sequenced material: PBMCs. CDR3: CASSLGTEATNEKLFF. DNA of the CDR3: TGTGCCAGTAGTCTCGGGACAGAAGCAACTAATGAAAAACTGTTTTTT.